Following are 25 T cell receptor beta chains from one sample sequenced in a study of memory CD4+ T cells and cytomegalovirus serostatus. Single viable CD3+CD4+CD8-CD45RO+ cells were sorted as the memory CD4+ T cells. Generated by immunoSEQ multiplex PCR, the TCRdb table keeps only in-frame clones and is missing some. The sample shows 40,000 to 55,000 clones, 76% of them seen only once. Material: memory CD4+ T cells from blood. These receptors came from an adult in good health and CMV-seronegative.

The chain recombines TRBV6-1 with TRBJ2-1; D possibly corresponds to TRBD1 (5 bases). V gave up 2 bases and J gave up 15 bases, with 20 bases separating them. The CDR3 totals 14 residues. Germline V gene lookup returns CDR1 MNHNS and CDR2 SASEGT. As DNA, the CDR3 is TGTGCCAGCAGTGAATGGGGCCGGCGGCAACTGTTGTTCTTC. It specifies CASSEWGRRQLLFF.

The table lists this clone with a few counts. The chain recombines TRBV14 with TRBJ2-7, with 8 bases fitting TRBD2. Germline loops: CDR1 SGHDN, CDR2 FVKESK. Trimming took 5 bases from V and 3 from J; bases not matched to a gene: 6. This CDR3 has 14 amino acids. The CDR3 reads CASSATGGFYEQYF. In DNA, the CDR3 is TGTGCCAGCAGCGCTACGGGGGGGTTCTACGAGCAGTACTTC.

The chain combines TRBV6-6 with TRBJ1-1; D might be TRBD1 (5 bases). In germline, CDR1 is MNHNY, CDR2 SVGAGI (reference sequence). Trimming left V 6 bases short and J 1 base short, with 12 bases between. The CDR3 totals 14 residues. The CDR3 is CASRTGGQNTEAFF. In nucleotides, the CDR3 is TGTGCCAGCAGAACCGGTGGACAGAACACTGAAGCTTTCTTT.

The chain joins TRBV10-3 to TRBJ2-7, with D tentatively TRBD1 (8 bases). Germline V gives CDR1 ENHRY, CDR2 SYGVKD. V was cut by 6 bases and J by 6 bases, with 18 bases left in between. This CDR3 region has 14 residues. DNA for the CDR3: TGTGCCATCAGAGGGGGGGGACAGGATCCCGAGCAGTACTTC. Its translation is CAIRGGGQDPEQYF.

The chain combines TRBV6-1 with TRBJ2-7, with 7 bases fitting TRBD2. The J segment lost 6 bases and the V segment lost 2 bases, leaving 10 bases of the junction unmatched. Per the germline V gene, CDR1 is MNHNS and CDR2 is SASEGT. CDR3 size: 15 residues. The CDR3 reads CASSEFGQGGFEQYF. For the CDR3, the DNA is TGTGCCAGCAGTGAATTTGGGCAGGGAGGGTTCGAGCAGTACTTC.

V usage is TRBV30 and J usage is TRBJ2-7, with D possibly being TRBD1 (6 bases). CDR1 is GTSNPN and CDR2 is SVGIG in the germline V gene (reference sequence). With 6 bases removed from V and 2 bases from J, the gap between germline ends came to 14 bases. The CDR3 consists of 13 residues. CDR3: CACQRQAPYEQYF. CDR3 bases: TGTGCCTGTCAGAGACAGGCCCCCTACGAGCAGTACTTC.

This chain uses TRBV30 with TRBJ1-6, with unresolved D. CDR1 and CDR2 from the germline V gene are GTSNPN and SVGIG (reference sequence). The CDR3 spans 13 residues. V lost 6 bases and J lost 0, with 6 bases in between. The CDR3 DNA reads TGTGCCTGCCATAGCTCCTATAATTCACCCCTCCACTTT. Translating it yields CACHSSYNSPLHF.

The V and J genes are TRBV11-1 and TRBJ1-2; D remains unclear. The CDR3 totals 14 residues. From germline, CDR1 is SGHAT and CDR2 FQDESV (reference sequence). V lost 4 bases to trimming and J lost 6 bases, with 15 bases between them. This CDR3 is CASSSTVAGDGYTF. CDR3 nucleotides: TGTGCCAGCAGCTCGACTGTAGCGGGAGATGGCTACACCTTC.

Remarks on this clone: The junction does not match germline at one end; this may be a read error. The chain carries TRBV4-2 and TRBJ1-4; 7 bases agree with TRBD1. Germline values: CDR1 LGHNA, CDR2 YNFKEQ. The CDR3 is made up of 15 amino acids. The CDR3 nucleotides are TGTGTCAGCAGCCAACGACAGGGTGAGAATGAAAAACTGTTTTTT. Translated, it gives CVSSQRQGENEKLFF.

J is TRBJ1-2 and V is TRBV2; TRBD1 is a possible D gene (5 bases). This CDR3 is 12 amino acids long. CDR1 SNHLY and CDR2 FYNNEI come from the germline V gene. Deletions cut 4 bases from V and 4 bases from J, with 7 bases between. CDR3 protein: CASSGGFYGYTF. The CDR3 DNA sequence: TGTGCCAGCAGTGGGGGGTTCTATGGCTACACCTTC.

The rearrangement uses TRBV2 and TRBJ1-2; 11 bases are a match to TRBD1. Germline CDR1 and CDR2: SNHLY and FYNNEI. The ends lost 3 bases at V and 2 bases at J; junction bases unmatched: 2. CDR3 length equals 15 residues. The CDR3 coding sequence is TGTGCCAGCAGTGAGGGACAGGGGGGAAACTATGGCTACACCTTC. Protein sequence: CASSEGQGGNYGYTF.

In its sample, this clone was seen a few times. The rearrangement joins TRBV27 to TRBJ2-6; D remains ambiguous. In germline, CDR1 is MNHEY, CDR2 SMNVEV (reference sequence). This CDR3 spans 15 amino acids. V was cut by 6 bases and J by 0 bases, with 9 bases left in between. The CDR3 sequence is CASSTVSSGANVLTF. The CDR3, as DNA: TGTGCCAGCAGCACAGTCTCCTCTGGGGCCAACGTCCTGACTTTC.

There are a few counts of this clone. The rearrangement joins TRBV11-3 to TRBJ2-1; D unclear. Germline V gene sequence: CDR1 SGHNT, CDR2 YENEEA. The CDR3 spans 12 residues. V was clipped by 3 bases and J by 3 bases, with 3 bases between them. In nucleotides, the CDR3 is TGTGCCAGCAGCTTTAACTACAATGAGCAGTTCTTC. Protein: CASSFNYNEQFF.

The chain couples TRBV5-4 to TRBJ1-1; D remains unclear. CDR1 and CDR2 from the germline V gene are SGHNT and YYREEE (reference sequence). Trimming shortened V by 2 bases and J by 1 base, and 3 bases separated the two germline ends. The CDR3 has 12 amino acids. CDR3 DNA sequence: TGTGCCAGCAGCTTCAGGAACACTGAAGCTTTCTTT. This gives the protein CASSFRNTEAFF.

The gene calls are TRBV4-1 and TRBJ2-7, with no clear D. Trimming shortened V by 0 bases and J by 6 bases, and 12 bases separated the two germline ends. Germline-derived CDR1 and CDR2 are MGHRA and YSYEKL. The length of the CDR3 is 14 residues. This chain's CDR3 is CASSQDQVFSEQYF. The DNA for the CDR3 is TGCGCCAGCAGCCAAGATCAAGTCTTTTCCGAGCAGTACTTC.

The chain combines TRBV18 with TRBJ2-5, with D possibly being TRBD1 (5 bases). The germline gives CDR1 KGHSH, CDR2 LQKENI. The ends were cut back, 6 bases at V and 2 bases at J, with 10 bases in the middle. This CDR3 is 13 amino acids long. Written as DNA, the CDR3 is TGTGCCAGCTCTGGGGCCGCTCAAGAGACCCAGTACTTC. Its protein product is CASSGAAQETQYF.

The chain uses TRBV4-1 and TRBJ1-2; 7 nucleotides line up with TRBD1. This CDR3 region has 15 residues. V was pared by 3 bases and J by 2 bases, with 6 bases of the junction left unmatched. Per germline, CDR1 MGHRA and CDR2 YSYEKL. CDR3 in amino acids: CASSQDDRANYGYTF. Written as DNA, the CDR3 is TGCGCCAGCAGCCAGGATGACAGGGCCAACTATGGCTACACCTTC.

The rearrangement links TRBV30 to TRBJ1-5; perhaps TRBD1 as D (6 bases). The CDR3 consists of 13 residues. The germline gives CDR1 GTSNPN, CDR2 SVGIG (reference sequence). The V end was cut by 4 bases, the J end by 4 bases, with 11 bases between. The CDR3 bases are TGTGCCTGGAACCGGGACAAGAATCAGCCCCAGCATTTT. It specifies CAWNRDKNQPQHF.

This chain links TRBV15 with TRBJ1-1; D gene unclear. Trimming shortened V by 0 bases and J by 1 base, and 6 bases separated the two germline ends. Germline V gene lookup returns CDR1 LNHNV and CDR2 YYDKDF (reference sequence). The CDR3 consists of 14 residues. This chain's CDR3 is CATSRDLSNTEAFF. DNA of the CDR3: TGTGCCACCAGCAGAGATCTTTCGAACACTGAAGCTTTCTTT. The whole variable domain, remainder taken from reference TRBV15 and TRBJ1-1, is DAMVIQNPRYQVTQFGKPVTLSCSQTLNHNVMYWYQQKSSQAPKLLFHYYDKDFNNEADTPDNFQSRRPNTSFCFLDIRSPGLGDTAMYLCATSRDLSNTEAFFGQGTRLTVV.

The chain uses TRBV2 and TRBJ2-1; D call uncertain. CDR3 length: 14 amino acids. The ends were cut back, 0 bases at V and 10 bases at J, with 13 bases in the middle. From germline, CDR1 is SNHLY and CDR2 FYNNEI. The CDR3 DNA sequence: TGTGCCAGCAGTGAAGCGCTTCGACTGCCCGAGCAGTTCTTC. It encodes CASSEALRLPEQFF. The variable domain in full, completed from reference TRBV2 and TRBJ2-1, reads EPEVTQTPSHQVTQMGQEVILRCVPISNHLYFYWYRQILGQKVEFLVSFYNNEISEKSEIFDDQFSVERPDGSNFTLKIRSTKLEDSAMYFCASSEALRLPEQFFGPGTRLTVL.

This clone was counted between two and nine times. The J gene is TRBJ1-2, the V gene TRBV10-2; D gene uncertain. Germline V CDR1 and CDR2: WSHSY, SAAADI. The CDR3 is made up of 14 amino acids. With 1 base removed from V and 1 base from J, the gap between germline ends came to 7 bases. DNA of the CDR3: TGCGCCAGCAGTGAGTTTAAGGTTAACTATGGCTACACCTTC. It specifies CASSEFKVNYGYTF.

Notes on this clone: The junction differs from germline at one of its ends, possibly a read error. The chain couples TRBV19 to TRBJ1-1; D remains ambiguous. This CDR3 is built from 15 residues. The germline V gene has CDR1 LNHDA and CDR2 SQIVND (reference sequence). This CDR3 is CASSIGGKSDTEAFF. DNA for the CDR3: TGTGCCAGTAGCATAGGCGGCAAAAGTGACACTGAAGCTTTCTTT.

This chain connects TRBV6-1 to TRBJ2-5; the D call may be TRBD1 or TRBD2 (5 bases each). The CDR3 totals 15 residues. V shed 1 base and J shed 0 bases, with 9 bases lying between them. Germline CDR1 reads MNHNS; CDR2 reads SASEGT. For the CDR3, the DNA is TGTGCCAGCAGTGAAGTCAGGGAGTACCAAGAGACCCAGTACTTC. It translates to CASSEVREYQETQYF.

This clone has more than one count but fewer than ten. Additional DNA sequences in this sample encode the identical CDR3. The chain employs TRBV7-3 and TRBJ2-3, with TRBD1 matching over 7 bases. Germline V gene lookup returns CDR1 SGHTA and CDR2 FQGTGA. V trimming: 0 bases; J trimming: 4 bases; junction bases outside the gene matches: 4. The CDR3 length is 15 residues. CDR3 coding DNA: TGTGCCAGCAGCTTAACACTTCAGGGGGCAGATACGCAGTATTTT. Translating gives CASSLTLQGADTQYF.

CDR3 coding DNA: TGTGCCAGTAGTATAGGGAGACTAGCGGGGCGAACCTACGAGCAGTACTTC. Amino acids: CASSIGRLAGRTYEQYF. The V and J genes are TRBV19 and TRBJ2-7, with 11 positions matching TRBD2. Per the germline V gene, CDR1 is LNHDA and CDR2 is SQIVND (reference sequence). CDR3 length: 17 residues. After removal of 1 base from V and 2 bases from J, the junction contained 7 bases not matched to a gene.